Following are 2 T cell receptor beta chains from one sample sequenced in a study of radiation and T cells in renal cell carcinoma. Time point: blood 4 weeks post-SBRT, at nephrectomy. Regarding treatment: 15 Gy SBRT to primary tumor, nephrectomy 4 weeks later. Method: immunoSEQ multiplex PCR; TCRdb's copy keeps in-frame clones and lacks some. The data show around 81,000 clones, just under 85% seen once. The specimen comprised blood, sampled from a patient whose treatment included radiotherapy and nephrectomy. Every receptor here comes from a man in his fifties or sixties with renal cell carcinoma.

This sequence joins TRBV5-4 and TRBJ2-1, with a possible D match to TRBD1 (5 bases). The CDR3 covers 11 residues. V was clipped by 1 base and J by 9 bases, with 5 bases between them. CDR1 and CDR2 from the germline V gene are SGHNT and YYREEE (reference sequence). The CDR3 bases are TGTGCCAGCAGCTTGAGGGGTGAGCAGTTCTTC. This codes for CASSLRGEQFF.

Points on this clone: A junction boundary mismatches the germline segment, possibly from a read error. V usage is TRBV6-6 and J usage is TRBJ2-5, with unresolved D. Germline V gene lookup returns CDR1 MNHNY and CDR2 SVGAGI (reference sequence). This CDR3 is built from 11 residues. As DNA, the CDR3 is TGTGCCAGCAGTTACCAAGGGACCCAGTACTTC. Translating gives CASSYQGTQYF.